Below, 13 T cell receptor beta chains from the same sample are listed, as sequenced in a study of OX40 agonist ivuxolimab in advanced cancers. TCRdb's copy holds only in-frame clones and misses some; the assay was immunoSEQ multiplex PCR. This table has about 24,000 clones, approximately 91% appearing once. The input for sequencing was CD4+ or CD8+ T cells sorted from blood, taken in a trial of the OX40 agonist ivuxolimab. The receptors stem from an adult with an advanced solid tumor such as melanoma, head and neck, liver or kidney cancer.

CDR3 region: CASSQGTSPHEQYF. The CDR3 nucleotides read TGTGCCAGCAGCCAAGGGACTAGTCCCCACGAGCAGTACTTC. The rearrangement uses TRBV14 and TRBJ2-7, with 7 bases identical to TRBD2. This CDR3 is 14 amino acids long. Per the germline V gene, CDR1 is SGHDN and CDR2 is FVKESK. The ends lost 1 base at V and 5 bases at J; junction bases unmatched: 5.

DNA of the CDR3: TGTGCCAGCAGCCCTTTGGGGCAGGCCTCCTACGAGCAGTACTTC. Amino acids: CASSPLGQASYEQYF. J is TRBJ2-7 and V is TRBV7-9; TRBD1 is a possible D gene (5 bases). The V end lost 5 bases, the J end lost 0 bases, and 14 bases lay between the germline ends. Germline lookup yields CDR1 SEHNR and CDR2 FQNEAQ (reference sequence). This CDR3 is built from 15 residues. The whole variable domain, filled in from reference TRBV7-9 and TRBJ2-7, reads DTGVSQNPRHKITKRGQNVTFRCDPISEHNRLYWYRQTLGQGPEFLTYFQNEAQLEKSRLLSDRFSAERPKGSFSTLEIQRTEQGDSAMYLCASSPLGQASYEQYFGPGTRLTVT.

Only a few counts were recorded for this clone. The gene calls are TRBV28 and TRBJ1-2, with D possibly matching TRBD1 (5 bases). The CDR3 is 12 amino acids. Per germline, CDR1 MDHEN and CDR2 SYDVKM. V lost 2 bases and J 5 bases, leaving 6 bases between the germline ends. The CDR3 nucleotides read TGTGCCAGCAGTTTACAGGGTTATGGCTACACCTTC. It specifies CASSLQGYGYTF.

The gene calls are TRBV7-9 and TRBJ1-3; TRBD1 aligns across 7 bases. Germline V gene lookup returns CDR1 SEHNR and CDR2 FQNEAQ (reference sequence). The V segment lost 5 bases and the J segment 4 bases; nucleotides outside the gene matches: 8. This CDR3 spans 15 amino acids. The CDR3 region is CASSPVGQAGNTIYF. The CDR3 DNA follows: TGTGCCAGCAGCCCAGTCGGACAGGCAGGAAACACCATATATTTT.

This clone is a singleton in its sample. V gene TRBV2 combines with J gene TRBJ2-5; 8 bases agree with TRBD2. Germline V CDR1 and CDR2: SNHLY, FYNNEI. The ends lost 8 bases at V and 3 bases at J; junction bases unmatched: 8. This CDR3 region has 14 residues. This chain's CDR3 is CASVDGGGEETQYF. CDR3 coding DNA: TGTGCCAGCGTGGACGGGGGGGGCGAAGAGACCCAGTACTTC.

The chain uses TRBV10-3 and TRBJ2-1; possible D gene TRBD2, 5 bases. This CDR3 is 12 amino acids long. Trimming left V 7 bases short and J 4 bases short, with 8 bases between. Germline-derived CDR1 and CDR2 are ENHRY and SYGVKD. The CDR3 is CAIMTGYNEQFF. As DNA, the CDR3 is TGTGCCATCATGACGGGGTACAATGAGCAGTTCTTC.

In DNA form, the CDR3 reads TGTGCCAGCAGCGTGAGGGGGGAAGGGTTTGATACGCAGTATTTT. Translating gives CASSVRGEGFDTQYF. The chain employs TRBV9 and TRBJ2-3, with D perhaps matching TRBD1 or TRBD2 (6 bases each). This CDR3 region has 15 residues. From germline, CDR1 is SGDLS and CDR2 YYNGEE. V was shortened by 2 bases and J by 6 bases, with 16 bases between the two germline ends.

The genes are TRBV19 and TRBJ1-1; 7 bases match TRBD1. The germline gives CDR1 LNHDA, CDR2 SQIVND (reference sequence). With V trimmed by 7 bases and J by 2 bases, 10 bases remained unmatched. The CDR3 sequence is 15 residues long. For the CDR3, the DNA is TGTGCCAGTACCCTGGGGGGACAGACAAACACTGAAGCTTTCTTT. This codes for CASTLGGQTNTEAFF.

V usage is TRBV12-5 and J usage is TRBJ1-2; D unresolved. Trimming took off 6 bases at V and 3 bases at J, with 17 bases between the two ends. The V gene's germline CDR1 is LGHNT and CDR2 FRNRAP. The CDR3 spans 15 residues. The CDR3 sequence is CASGNSDGRYYGYTF. In DNA, the CDR3 is TGTGCTAGTGGCAACTCCGACGGACGGTACTATGGCTACACCTTC.

The V gene is TRBV25-1, the J gene TRBJ2-1, with D possibly being TRBD1 or TRBD2 (6 bases each). The CDR3 consists of 17 residues. The V and J ends lost 0 bases and 0 bases respectively, with 12 bases between them. Germline CDR1 and CDR2: MGHDK and SYGVNS. The CDR3 nucleotides are TGTGCCAGCAGTGAATATTCGGGGGCGAGCTCCTACAATGAGCAGTTCTTC. Encoded protein: CASSEYSGASSYNEQFF.

The V gene is TRBV10-2, the J gene TRBJ2-7; 11 bases match TRBD1. CDR1 and CDR2 from the germline V gene are WSHSY and SAAADI. Germline trimming cut 4 bases from V and 3 bases from J; bases unmatched to any gene: 2. The CDR3 has 14 residues. The CDR3 reads CASSVGTGGYEQYF. The CDR3 DNA sequence: TGCGCCAGCAGTGTAGGGACAGGGGGCTACGAGCAGTACTTC.

The chain combines TRBV9 with TRBJ2-3, with 7 bases identical to TRBD2. The CDR3 extends over 15 amino acids. Trimming cost V 4 bases and J 0 bases; bases outside gene matches: 5. Germline loops: CDR1 SGDLS, CDR2 YYNGEE. CDR3 region: CASSSSGVSTDTQYF. CDR3 nucleotide sequence: TGTGCCAGCAGCTCAAGCGGGGTTAGCACAGATACGCAGTATTTT.

J is TRBJ2-5 and V is TRBV27; D remains unclear. Matching the DNA end better, TRBJ2-7 makes the J call doubtful. The CDR3 has 12 amino acids. The germline gives CDR1 MNHEY, CDR2 SMNVEV (reference sequence). CDR3 nucleotide sequence: TGTGCCAGCAGCCCTGTGGCCTACGAGCAGTACTTC. Amino acid sequence: CASSPVAYEQYF.